The text below deals with one T cell receptor beta chain. The J segment lost 6 bases and the V segment lost 2 bases, leaving 2 bases of the junction unmatched. This CDR3 spans 14 amino acids. Germline loops: CDR1 MNHEY, CDR2 SMNVEV (reference sequence). This sample is part of a study of blood T cell repertoires in COVID-19. For the study at large: Italy, Spain and the United States were the sources of the convalescent and acute COVID-19 samples. In each case, the material was cDNA or gDNA derived from T cells, B-cell-depleted T cells, or PBMCs.

As originally analysed: Amplification of reference gene primers was used by the study to estimate nucleated cell counts. TCRdb's table, derived via immunoSEQ multiplex PCR, lists solely in-frame clones and lacks some. V, J and clone size reflect that table, while D and trimming were determined from the DNA. Of about 220,000 clones in the sample, about 86% were seen once. This chain links TRBV27 with TRBJ2-1, with 9 bases identical to TRBD2. This clonotype originated in a woman in her 30s who had recovered from COVID-19. The source material was peripheral blood. CDR3 DNA sequence: TGTGCCAGCAGTTTAGCGGGAGGGGGCAATGAGCAGTTCTTC. Protein product: CASSLAGGGNEQFF.